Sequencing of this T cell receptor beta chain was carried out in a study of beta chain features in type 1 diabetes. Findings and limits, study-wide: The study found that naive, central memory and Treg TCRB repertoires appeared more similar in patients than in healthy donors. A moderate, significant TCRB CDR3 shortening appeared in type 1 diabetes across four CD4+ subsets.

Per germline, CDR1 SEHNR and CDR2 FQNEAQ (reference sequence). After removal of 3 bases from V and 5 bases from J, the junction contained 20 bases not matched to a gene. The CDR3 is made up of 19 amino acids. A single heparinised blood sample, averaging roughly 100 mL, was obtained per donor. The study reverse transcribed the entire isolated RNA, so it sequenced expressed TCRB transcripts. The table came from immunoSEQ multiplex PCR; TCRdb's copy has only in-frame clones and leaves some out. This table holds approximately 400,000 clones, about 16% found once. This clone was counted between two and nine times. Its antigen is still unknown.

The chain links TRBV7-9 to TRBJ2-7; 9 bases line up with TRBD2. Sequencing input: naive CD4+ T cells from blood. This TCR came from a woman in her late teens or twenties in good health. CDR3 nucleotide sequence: TGTGCCAGCAGCTTCTCTTCGTTGGCCGTGGGCGGGAGGGCCCACGAGCAGTACTTC. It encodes CASSFSSLAVGGRAHEQYF.